This T cell receptor beta chain was captured by sequencing in a study of kidney transplant recipient with SARS-CoV-2 infection. This CDR3 is 16 amino acids long. Germline V gene lookup returns CDR1 SGHTA and CDR2 FQGNSA. From the reads, TCRdb called clonotypes with MiXCR, one entry per CDR3 protein. The sample holds under 250,000 distinct CDR3 sequences, more than 25% seen once. This clonotype appeared once. A single base separates this from a much larger clone, so it may be a read error. The TCR sequence derives from a male patient aged 25-45 years who had COVID-19 and was a kidney transplant recipient. The graft donor may have given rise to some T cells. This chain links TRBV7-2 with TRBJ1-4, with D hard to call. The sequences come from a blood sample, collected at baseline and on roughly day 120 from a kidney transplant recipient. The CDR3 DNA reads as TGTGGCAGCAGCTTCGGACCCGGAAGGCGTAATGAAAAACTGTTTTTT. This gives the protein CGSSFGPGRRNEKLFF.